This T cell receptor (beta chain) was retrieved from a study of STAT5B mutations in CD4+ large granular lymphocyte leukemia. General study findings and limits: Patient CD4-sorted repertoires looked more clonal than healthy CD4+ repertoires, even without putative leukemic clones. 8/27 top patient clones versus 2/35 control clones were TRBV06-family.

Profiling relied on immunoSEQ multiplex PCR, and the TCRdb table lists in-frame clones only, not all of them. Found here are about 35,000 clones, roughly 65% of them singletons; the top ten hold around 1.9%. This clone was seen only a few times. The antigen is not known. V lost 0 bases and J lost 7; bases outside the gene matches: 2. The CDR3 consists of 13 residues. The germline V gene has CDR1 SGHRS and CDR2 YFSETQ. V and J are TRBV5-1 and TRBJ1-2; 8 nucleotides match TRBD1. Sequencing was carried out using CD4+ T cells from blood buffy coats. The sequence was obtained from a human donor in good health. The CDR3 is CASSLDRGVGYTF. CDR3 DNA: TGCGCCAGCAGCTTGGACAGGGGGGTTGGCTACACCTTC.